These T cell receptor beta chains were read from a single sample in a study of neurological immune-mediated disorders. TCRdb itself ran the 5' RACE reads through MiXCR, one entry per CDR3 protein. The data show 45,000 or so distinct CDR3 sequences, around 6% seen once. The sample taken for sequencing was CD4+ T cells from blood. These receptors came from a woman aged 40 to 50 in good health. The CDR3 runs from the conserved cysteine through the conserved F or W. A D gene is named only where the DNA matches it firmly. Size values are once, few and many counts, or a class for expanded clones, and some rows have none.

-,many,TRBJ2-7,TRBV25-1,CASSGTDSYEQYF,TGTGCCAGCAGTGGAACCGACTCCTACGAGCAGTACTTC
-,many,TRBJ1-2,TRBV5-1,CASTPEGVPGSGWAF,TGCGCCAGCACCCCCGAAGGAGTCCCCGGGTCGGGGTGGGCCTTC
-,many,TRBJ2-7,TRBV12-3/TRBV12-4,CASGRGPYEQYF,TGCGCCTCGGGACGAGGGCCCTACGAGCAGTACTTC
-,medium-sized,TRBJ1-4,TRBV5-1,CASRSQESNEKLFF,TGCGCCAGCAGATCACAGGAATCTAATGAAAAACTGTTTTTT
TRBD2,many,TRBJ2-1,TRBV7-2,CASTSGLAAYNEQFF,TGTGCCAGCACCTCGGGACTAGCGGCATACAATGAGCAGTTCTTC
-,many,TRBJ2-3,TRBV7-2,CASSPGPRRDTQYF,TGTGCCAGCAGCCCAGGGCCTAGACGGGATACGCAGTATTTT
-,many,TRBJ1-1,TRBV7-2,CASSPQEVNTEAFF,TGTGCCAGCAGCCCCCAGGAGGTGAACACTGAAGCTTTCTTT
-,many,TRBJ2-1,TRBV11-2,CASSLDQGLINEQFF,TGTGCCAGCAGCTTAGATCAGGGCTTAATCAATGAGCAGTTCTTC
-,many,TRBJ1-5,TRBV6-5,CASSYSRERNQPQHF,TGTGCCAGCAGTTACTCCAGGGAACGCAATCAGCCCCAGCATTTT
TRBD1,-,TRBJ2-1,TRBV20-1,CSARDPGGPFSYNEQLF,TGCAGTGCTAGAGACCCAGGGGGCCCGTTCTCCTACAATGAGCAGCTCTTC
TRBD2,many,TRBJ2-1,TRBV6-2/TRBV6-3,CASSIRTSGGGNEQFF,TGTGCCAGCAGTATCCGGACTAGCGGAGGTGGGAATGAGCAGTTCTTC
TRBD2,many,TRBJ2-7,TRBV5-6,CASSPDPLLAGDRYEQYF,TGTGCCAGCAGCCCCGACCCCCTACTAGCGGGAGATCGTTACGAGCAGTACTTC
-,many,TRBJ2-1,TRBV20-1,CSAIGQSSPNEQFF,TGCAGTGCTATCGGTCAGTCCTCCCCCAATGAGCAGTTCTTC
-,many,TRBJ2-3,TRBV20-1,CSGTLGGSTDTQYF,TGCAGTGGCACCTTGGGTGGGAGCACAGATACGCAGTATTTT
-,many,TRBJ2-7,TRBV27,CASSPRRFEQYF,TGTGCCAGCAGTCCGAGGCGATTTGAGCAGTACTTC
-,many,TRBJ2-3,TRBV29-1,CSARTGADTQYF,TGCAGCGCCCGCACTGGGGCAGATACGCAGTATTTT
TRBD1,many,TRBJ2-1,TRBV20-1,CSARTGTLPEQFF,TGCAGTGCCCGGACAGGGACCCTTCCCGAGCAGTTCTTC
TRBD2,many,TRBJ2-1,TRBV10-3,CAISEGGSVSNEQFF,TGTGCCATCAGTGAGGGCGGGAGTGTATCCAATGAGCAGTTCTTC
TRBD2,many,TRBJ2-3,TRBV20-1,CSGPGLDVLTDTQYF,TGCAGTGGACCGGGACTAGATGTCCTCACAGATACGCAGTATTTT
-,many,TRBJ1-6,TRBV5-1,CASSPDGDYSPLHF,TGCGCCAGCAGCCCGGATGGGGATTACTCACCCCTCCACTTT
-,many,TRBJ2-7,TRBV27,CASSRGAGLSYEQYF,TGTGCCAGCAGCCGTGGGGCAGGACTCTCCTACGAGCAGTACTTC
-,many,TRBJ2-1,TRBV2,CASSPGDEQFF,TGTGCCAGCAGCCCTGGCGATGAGCAGTTCTTC
TRBD2,few,TRBJ2-1,TRBV20-1,CSASWEGGSYNEQFF,TGCAGTGCTAGCTGGGAGGGAGGGTCCTACAATGAGCAGTTCTTC
-,many,TRBJ2-1,TRBV2,CASSRERQLGVEFF,TGTGCCAGCAGTCGAGAGCGGCAGCTCGGGGTTGAGTTCTTC
TRBD1,medium-sized,TRBJ1-1,TRBV29-1,CSADLQGAGGAFF,TGCAGCGCAGATCTCCAGGGGGCAGGTGGAGCTTTCTTT
TRBD2,many,TRBJ2-1,TRBV28,CASSSLAGGITYNEQFF,TGTGCCAGCAGTTCCCTAGCGGGAGGAATCACCTACAATGAGCAGTTCTTC
TRBD2,many,TRBJ2-7,TRBV18,CASSPPGLAREQYF,TGTGCCAGCTCACCACCGGGACTAGCTCGCGAGCAGTACTTC
-,many,TRBJ2-1,TRBV7-3,CASSLGGVYNEQFF,TGTGCCAGCAGCTTAGGGGGAGTATACAATGAGCAGTTCTTC
TRBD2,many,TRBJ2-3,TRBV29-1,CSARLAGLTTDTQYF,TGCAGCGCTCGACTAGCGGGCCTCACCACAGATACGCAGTATTTT
TRBD2,many,TRBJ2-2,TRBV7-2,CASSSGPAGGNTGELFF,TGTGCCAGCAGCTCCGGCCCGGCGGGAGGAAACACCGGGGAGCTGTTTTTT
-,many,TRBJ2-6,TRBV20-1,CSARDFRGESSGANVLTF,TGCAGTGCTAGAGATTTTCGCGGCGAGAGCTCTGGGGCCAACGTCCTGACTTTC
-,many,TRBJ1-5,TRBV20-1,CSASESQPQHF,TGCAGTGCTTCTGAAAGCCAGCCCCAGCATTTT
-,many,TRBJ1-5,TRBV7-2,CASSLSGRANQPQHF,TGTGCCAGCAGCCTGAGTGGCAGGGCAAATCAGCCCCAGCATTTT
-,many,TRBJ2-1,TRBV6-2/TRBV6-3,CASSSARLGSGGQFF,TGTGCCAGCAGCTCCGCTCGACTTGGGTCTGGTGGGCAGTTCTTC
-,many,TRBJ1-3,TRBV5-1,CASRGEIRSGNTIYF,TGCGCCAGCAGAGGGGAGATTCGCTCTGGAAACACCATATATTTT
-,many,TRBJ2-2,TRBV12-3/TRBV12-4,CASSDRTANTGELFF,TGTGCCAGCAGTGATAGGACAGCCAACACCGGGGAGCTGTTTTTT